The rows below give T cell receptor beta chains drawn from one sample of a study of blood T cell repertoires in COVID-19. Generated by immunoSEQ multiplex PCR, the TCRdb table keeps only in-frame clones and is missing some. Here the sample spans 100,000 to 150,000 clones, more than 70% being singletons. The sample consisted of peripheral blood. These TCRs come from a man between 50 and 59 years old with acute or convalescent COVID-19. Both conserved end residues are part of each CDR3. D genes are given only for firm matches. Size is stated for part of the rows, as once, few or many counts, or as a class when the clone is expanded.

V	size	J	D	DNA	CDR3
TRBV5-5	.	TRBJ1-1	.	TGTGCCAGCAGCTTGCGACAGTTCCTTATGAACACTGAAGCTTTCTTT	CASSLRQFLMNTEAFF
TRBV2	.	TRBJ2-4	.	TGTGCCAGCAGTGAATGGCAGACACTAGCCAAAAACATTCAGTACTTC	CASSEWQTLAKNIQYF
TRBV5-5	.	TRBJ1-1	TRBD1	TGTGCCAGCAGCCCCGGCCCCCGGACAGGGGACACTGAAGCTTTCTTT	CASSPGPRTGDTEAFF
TRBV19	.	TRBJ1-3	.	TGTGCCAGTAGGGGAAGGGGTGGAAACACCATATATTTT	CASRGRGGNTIYF
TRBV13	.	TRBJ2-7	TRBD2	TGTGCCAGCAGCCTAGACGCGTCTAGCGGGAACTACGAGCAGTACTTC	CASSLDASSGNYEQYF
TRBV12-3/TRBV12-4	.	TRBJ2-3	.	TGTGCCAGCAGTTTAAGGGAGGATACGCAGTATTTT	CASSLREDTQYF
TRBV7-9	.	TRBJ1-1	.	TGTGCCAGCAGCGTTAGCACTGAAGCTTTCTTT	CASSVSTEAFF
TRBV7-9	.	TRBJ1-3	TRBD1	TGTGCCAGCAGCTTAGGACAGGGGAAGAACACCATATATTTT	CASSLGQGKNTIYF
TRBV10-3	.	TRBJ1-6	.	TGTGCCATCCACCGGGGGGCTGATTCACCCCTCCACTTT	CAIHRGADSPLHF
TRBV6-1	.	TRBJ1-2	TRBD1	TGTGCCAGCAGTGAGACGGGACAGGGAGGTATCTATGGCTACACCTTC	CASSETGQGGIYGYTF
TRBV29-1	once	TRBJ2-5	.	TGCAGCGTGGGACTCCCCCAAGAGACCCAGTACTTC	CSVGLPQETQYF
TRBV6-5	.	TRBJ2-4	.	TGTGCCAGCAGTTACGAGGCAGGGAGGAAAAACATTCAGTACTTC	CASSYEAGRKNIQYF
TRBV5-1	few	TRBJ1-1	TRBD1	TGCGCCAGCACCTTGGACTCTTCAGGGGGGCGAGCTTTCTTT	CASTLDSSGGRAFF
TRBV5-5	.	TRBJ2-5	.	TGTGCCAGCACCGCTCGAGGGTACCAAGAGACCCAGTACTTC	CASTARGYQETQYF
TRBV6-4	.	TRBJ1-2	.	TGTGCCAGCAGCGCTGAAGCTGGAGTGTCGGGCTACACCTTC	CASSAEAGVSGYTF
TRBV7-2	.	TRBJ1-3	TRBD1	TGTGCCAGCAGCTTAGGGGGGCAGGGGGCGACTGGAAACACCATATATTTT	CASSLGGQGATGNTIYF
TRBV19	.	TRBJ1-4	.	TGTGCCAGTAGATCCCGGGGGGGACCTACAACTAATGAAAAACTGTTTTTT	CASRSRGGPTTNEKLFF
TRBV23-1	.	TRBJ2-1	TRBD2	TGCGCCAGCAGTCTCCGGGAGGTGTGGGGCGACAATGAGCAGTTCTTC	CASSLREVWGDNEQFF
TRBV3-1/TRBV3-2	.	TRBJ1-3	.	TGTGCCAGCAGCCACCTACAGGGAAGCTCTGGAAACACCATATATTTT	CASSHLQGSSGNTIYF
TRBV7-6	.	TRBJ1-5	TRBD1	TGTGCCAGCAGCCTAGAGACAGGGGCGACCCACCAGCCCCAGCATTTT	CASSLETGATHQPQHF
TRBV10-2	.	TRBJ2-7	TRBD2	TGCGCCAGCAGACCACGGTTAGCGGGAGATAACGAGCAGTACTTC	CASRPRLAGDNEQYF
TRBV19	.	TRBJ1-4	.	TGTGCCAGCGCACTTGGAGGTGCAACTAATGAAAAACTGTTTTTT	CASALGGATNEKLFF
TRBV2	.	TRBJ1-2	.	TGTGCCAGCAGTCGGAACAGGGTAATCAGTGGCTACACCTTC	CASSRNRVISGYTF
TRBV2	.	TRBJ1-1	TRBD1	TGTGCCAGCAGTGTTGAAGGGGGCGGAACTGAAGCTTTCTTT	CASSVEGGGTEAFF
TRBV18	.	TRBJ2-1	.	TGTGCCAGCTCACCTCTCCTTGACCCGGGGAATGAGCAGTTCTTC	CASSPLLDPGNEQFF
TRBV5-1	.	TRBJ1-1	TRBD1	TGCGCCAGCAGCTTCGGACAGGGTGGCCAGAACACTGAAGCTTTCTTT	CASSFGQGGQNTEAFF
TRBV27	.	TRBJ1-5	.	TGTGCCACCTGGCCGGGTTACAATCAGCCCCAGCATTTT	CATWPGYNQPQHF
TRBV20-1	.	TRBJ1-6	.	TGCAGTGCCGGGGATGGTTCACCCCTCCACTTT	CSAGDGSPLHF
TRBV10-2	.	TRBJ1-2	.	TGCGCCAGCAGTAGAGACAGCTATGGCTACACCTTC	CASSRDSYGYTF
TRBV18	few	TRBJ2-7	.	TGTGCCAGCTCACCGGGCAAGGTACGGGAGCAGTACTTC	CASSPGKVREQYF
TRBV28	.	TRBJ2-7	.	TGTGCCAGCAGTCCCGACCGGCAGGGGACCTGGCAGTACTTC	CASSPDRQGTWQYF
TRBV15	once	TRBJ1-2	.	TGTGCCACCAGCAGATCCCGGACAGCGTCTAACTATGGCTACACCTTC	CATSRSRTASNYGYTF
TRBV6-1	.	TRBJ1-1	.	TGTGCCAGCAGTGACAGCACTATGAACACTGAAGCTTTCTTT	CASSDSTMNTEAFF
TRBV10-3	.	TRBJ1-1	.	TGTGCCATCAGTGAGTCGTGGCAGGGGACTGAAGCTTTCTTT	CAISESWQGTEAFF
TRBV5-1	.	TRBJ1-1	.	TGCGCCAGCAGGGGGGCCTACCGCACCACTGAAGCTTTCTTT	CASRGAYRTTEAFF
TRBV19	.	TRBJ1-1	.	TGTGCCAGTAGTGTAAACGGGGGGAAGGACACTGAAGCTTTCTTT	CASSVNGGKDTEAFF
TRBV6-6	once	TRBJ2-7	.	TGTGCCAGCACCCCTGTCGGGTCCTACGAGCAGTACTTC	CASTPVGSYEQYF
TRBV2	.	TRBJ2-5	TRBD2	TGTGCCAGCAGGGGGTGGACTAGCGGAGAGACCCAGTACTTC	CASRGWTSGETQYF
TRBV6-4	few	TRBJ1-1	.	TGTGCCAGCGGGACGGGGGAGGGGAACACTGAAGCTTTCTTT	CASGTGEGNTEAFF
TRBV5-1	once	TRBJ1-5	.	TGCGCCAGCAGCTTGGACGGGAATAGCAATCAGCCCCAGCATTTT	CASSLDGNSNQPQHF
TRBV28	.	TRBJ1-2	.	TGTGCCAGCAGTTCCCCCCGGGAGGGCCGGGGTGGCTACACCTTC	CASSSPREGRGGYTF
TRBV9	.	TRBJ1-3	.	TGTGCCAGCAGCGTAGGGGCAGGGTATTCTGGAAACACCATATATTTT	CASSVGAGYSGNTIYF
TRBV5-1	.	TRBJ1-1	TRBD1	TGCGCCAGCAGCTTGGTACCAGGGGGTGTCACTGAAGCTTTCTTT	CASSLVPGGVTEAFF